The rows below give T cell receptor beta chains drawn from one sample of a study of cytomegalovirus exposure and HLA in healthy donors. Clones were read by immunoSEQ multiplex PCR, and TCRdb kept only the in-frame ones, dropping some. The table lists 130,000 or so clones, around 8.5% of them singletons. The sample comprised PBMCs. The receptor source for this set is a middle-aged man in good health and CMV-seronegative. CDR3s include the opening cysteine and the closing phenylalanine or tryptophan. The D gene is left open where the match is weak. Expanded clones get a size class; other rows say once, few or many, or leave the size out.

CDR3 | DNA | size | J | V | D
CASSQGNSGGIDTQYF | TGCGCCAGCAGCCAAGGGAATAGCGGGGGTATAGATACGCAGTATTTT | few | TRBJ2-3 | TRBV4-3 | TRBD2
CASSELAGVSTDTQYF | TGTGCCAGCAGTGAACTAGCGGGGGTGAGCACAGATACGCAGTATTTT | few | TRBJ2-3 | TRBV2 | TRBD2
CASSFRQGDGNQPQHF | TGTGCCAGCAGTTTCCGACAGGGGGATGGCAATCAGCCCCAGCATTTT | few | TRBJ1-5 | TRBV27 | TRBD1
CASSPGGNGYTF | TGCGCCAGCAGTCCAGGGGGGAATGGCTACACCTTC | few | TRBJ1-2 | TRBV5-1 | TRBD1
CASSQQGQDTQYF | TGCGCCAGCAGCCAGCAGGGCCAAGATACGCAGTATTTT | - | TRBJ2-3 | TRBV4-1 | -
CASSYSPSGAGELFF | TGTGCCAGCAGTTACTCCCCTAGCGGGGCCGGGGAGCTGTTTTTT | few | TRBJ2-2 | TRBV6-5 | TRBD2
CASSIDLSFEQYF | TGTGCCAGTAGTATAGACCTATCCTTCGAGCAGTACTTC | - | TRBJ2-7 | TRBV19 | -
CASSLNSGGGTDTQYF | TGTGCCAGCAGCCTAAATAGCGGGGGGGGCACAGATACGCAGTATTTT | - | TRBJ2-3 | TRBV9 | TRBD2
CASSPRRGGQGADTQYF | TGTGCCAGCAGCCCGCGACGTGGGGGACAGGGGGCAGATACGCAGTATTTT | few | TRBJ2-3 | TRBV11-3 | TRBD1
CASSLSRGNTGELFF | TGTGCCAGCAGTTTATCGCGGGGGAACACCGGGGAGCTGTTTTTT | - | TRBJ2-2 | TRBV27 | -
CASTLLPNTEAFF | TGTGCCAGCACCCTACTTCCGAACACTGAAGCTTTCTTT | - | TRBJ1-1 | TRBV5-6 | -
CASSLGCGGSTDTQYF | TGTGCCAGCAGCTTAGGATGCGGGGGGAGCACAGATACGCAGTATTTT | - | TRBJ2-3 | TRBV7-8 | TRBD2
CASSVQGVGTYEQYF | TGTGCCAGCAGCGTCCAGGGGGTCGGGACCTACGAGCAGTACTTC | - | TRBJ2-7 | TRBV11-1 | TRBD1
CASSLQGARTTGELFF | TGTGCCAGTAGCCTACAGGGGGCGCGGACCACCGGGGAGCTGTTTTTT | few | TRBJ2-2 | TRBV19 | TRBD1
CASSGLLRNTEAFF | TGTGCCAGCAGTGGACTTCTCAGGAACACTGAAGCTTTCTTT | few | TRBJ1-1 | TRBV2 | -
CAVTGNTGELFF | TGTGCCGTGACAGGGAACACCGGGGAGCTGTTTTTT | few | TRBJ2-2 | TRBV25-1 | -
CASSAGQGKVNTEAFF | TGTGCCAGTAGTGCGGGACAGGGAAAAGTGAACACTGAAGCTTTCTTT | few | TRBJ1-1 | TRBV19 | TRBD1
CASSQAGDINEQFF | TGCGCCAGCAGCCAAGCAGGGGACATCAATGAGCAGTTCTTC | - | TRBJ2-1 | TRBV4-3 | -
CASSMDSYYGYTF | TGTGCCAGTAGTATGGACAGTTACTATGGCTACACCTTC | - | TRBJ1-2 | TRBV19 | -
CASSQQGVNTEAFF | TGTGCCAGCTCACAACAGGGCGTGAACACTGAAGCTTTCTTT | - | TRBJ1-1 | TRBV18 | -
CASTPAGGYNEQFF | TGTGCCAGCACCCCAGCGGGGGGTTACAATGAGCAGTTCTTC | few | TRBJ2-1 | TRBV28 | TRBD2
CASSQVQGGSEKLFF | TGTGCCAGCAGCCAAGTGCAGGGAGGGAGTGAAAAACTGTTTTTT | few | TRBJ1-4 | TRBV14 | -
CASSISGTGVGYTF | TGTGCCAGCAGTATCTCCGGGACAGGGGTTGGCTACACCTTC | - | TRBJ1-2 | TRBV27 | TRBD1
CASSYSRGGAYEQFF | TGTGCCAGCAGTTACAGTCGCGGGGGGGCCTATGAGCAGTTCTTC | few | TRBJ2-1 | TRBV6-5 | TRBD2
CASSGGGTGPNTGELFF | TGTGCCAGCAGCGGTGGAGGGACAGGGCCTAACACCGGGGAGCTGTTTTTT | few | TRBJ2-2 | TRBV9 | TRBD1
CASSFSRNTEAFF | TGTGCCAGCAGTTTTTCCCGGAACACTGAAGCTTTCTTT | few | TRBJ1-1 | TRBV28 | -
CASSFRTSGGADTQYF | TGTGCCAGCAGCTTTCGGACTAGCGGGGGGGCAGATACGCAGTATTTT | - | TRBJ2-3 | TRBV7-2 | TRBD2
CASSGELYEQYF | TGTGCCAGCAGTGGGGAGCTTTACGAGCAGTACTTC | few | TRBJ2-7 | TRBV2 | -
CASSSAGGRLPSGANVLTF | TGCGCCAGCAGCTCGGCAGGGGGCAGACTTCCCTCTGGGGCCAACGTCCTGACTTTC | few | TRBJ2-6 | TRBV5-1 | TRBD1
CASSPWANTEAFF | TGTGCCAGCAGCCCCTGGGCGAACACTGAAGCTTTCTTT | few | TRBJ1-1 | TRBV7-2 | -